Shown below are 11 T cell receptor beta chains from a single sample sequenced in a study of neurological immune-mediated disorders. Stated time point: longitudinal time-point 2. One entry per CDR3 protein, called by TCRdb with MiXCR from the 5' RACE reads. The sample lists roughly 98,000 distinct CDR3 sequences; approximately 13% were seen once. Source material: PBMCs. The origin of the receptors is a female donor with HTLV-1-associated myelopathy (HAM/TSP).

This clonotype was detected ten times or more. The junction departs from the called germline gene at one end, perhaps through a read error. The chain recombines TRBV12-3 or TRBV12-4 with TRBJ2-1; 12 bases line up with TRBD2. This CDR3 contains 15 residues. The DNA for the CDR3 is TGTGCCAGCAGTCTAGCGGGAGGGACCTACAATGAGCAGTTCTTC. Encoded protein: CASSLAGGTYNEQFF.

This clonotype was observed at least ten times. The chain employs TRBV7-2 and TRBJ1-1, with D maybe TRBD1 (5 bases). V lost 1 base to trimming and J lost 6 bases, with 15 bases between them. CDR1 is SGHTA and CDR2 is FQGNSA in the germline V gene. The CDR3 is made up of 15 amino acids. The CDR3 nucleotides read TGTGCCAGCAGCTTAGTCCCTTGGGGGGGGGCTGAAGCTTTCTTT. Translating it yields CASSLVPWGGAEAFF. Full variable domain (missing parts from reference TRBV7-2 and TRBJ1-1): GAGVSQSPSNKVTEKGKDVELRCDPISGHTALYWYRQSLGQGLEFLIYFQGNSAPDKSGLPSDRFSAERTGGSVSTLTIQRTQQEDSAVYLCASSLVPWGGAEAFFGQGTRLTVV.

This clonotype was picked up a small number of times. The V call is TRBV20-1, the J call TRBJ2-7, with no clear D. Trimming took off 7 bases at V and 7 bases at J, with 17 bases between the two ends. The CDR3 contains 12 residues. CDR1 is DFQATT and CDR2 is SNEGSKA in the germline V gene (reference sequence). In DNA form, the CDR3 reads TGCAGTGTTTCGGACGGGTTTTTAGAGCAGTACTTC. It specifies CSVSDGFLEQYF.

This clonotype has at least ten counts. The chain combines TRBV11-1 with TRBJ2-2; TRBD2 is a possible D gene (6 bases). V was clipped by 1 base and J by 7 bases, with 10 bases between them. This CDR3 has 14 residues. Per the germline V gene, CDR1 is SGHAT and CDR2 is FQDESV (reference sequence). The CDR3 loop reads CASSLEGAGGELFF. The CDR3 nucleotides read TGTGCCAGCAGCTTAGAAGGAGCGGGCGGGGAGCTGTTTTTT.

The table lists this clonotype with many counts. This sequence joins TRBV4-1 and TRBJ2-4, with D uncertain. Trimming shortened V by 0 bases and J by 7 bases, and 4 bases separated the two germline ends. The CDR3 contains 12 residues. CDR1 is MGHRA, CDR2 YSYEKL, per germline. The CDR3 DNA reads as TGCGCCAGCAGCCAAGATCGGAACATTCAGTACTTC. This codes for CASSQDRNIQYF.

CDR3 loop: CASSARDRFIQQYF. DNA of the CDR3: TGTGCCAGCAGTGCCCGGGACAGGTTCATCCAGCAGTACTTC. The rearrangement joins TRBV27 to TRBJ2-7; 8 nucleotides agree with TRBD1. Germline CDR1 reads MNHEY; CDR2 reads SMNVEV (reference sequence). This CDR3 contains 14 residues. The trim removed 5 bases at V and 8 bases at J, leaving 11 bases unmatched.

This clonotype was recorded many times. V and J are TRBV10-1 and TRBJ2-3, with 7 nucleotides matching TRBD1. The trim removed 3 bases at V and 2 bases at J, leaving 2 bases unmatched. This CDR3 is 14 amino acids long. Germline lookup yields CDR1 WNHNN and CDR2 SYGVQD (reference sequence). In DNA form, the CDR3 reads TGCGCCAGCAGTGACAGGGGGAACACAGATACGCAGTATTTT. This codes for CASSDRGNTDTQYF.

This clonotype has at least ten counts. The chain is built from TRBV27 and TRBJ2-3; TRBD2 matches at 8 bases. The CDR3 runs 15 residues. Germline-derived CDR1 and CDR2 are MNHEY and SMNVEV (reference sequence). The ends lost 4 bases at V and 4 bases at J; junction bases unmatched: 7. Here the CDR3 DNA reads TGTGCCAGCAGTTACGTCGGGGGGGCCGCAGATACGCAGTATTTT. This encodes CASSYVGGAADTQYF.

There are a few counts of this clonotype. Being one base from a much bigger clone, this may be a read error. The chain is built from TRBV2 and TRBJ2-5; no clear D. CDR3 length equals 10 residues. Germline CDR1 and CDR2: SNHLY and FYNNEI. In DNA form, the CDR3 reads TGTGCCGGCAGCCAAGAGACCCAGTACTTC. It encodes CAGSQETQYF.

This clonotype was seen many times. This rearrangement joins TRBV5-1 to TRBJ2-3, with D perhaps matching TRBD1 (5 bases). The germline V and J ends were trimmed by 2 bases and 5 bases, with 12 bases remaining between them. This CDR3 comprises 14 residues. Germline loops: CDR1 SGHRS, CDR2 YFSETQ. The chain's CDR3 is CASSLRGLGDTQYF. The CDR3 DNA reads TGCGCCAGCAGCTTAAGGGGCCTCGGAGATACGCAGTATTTT.

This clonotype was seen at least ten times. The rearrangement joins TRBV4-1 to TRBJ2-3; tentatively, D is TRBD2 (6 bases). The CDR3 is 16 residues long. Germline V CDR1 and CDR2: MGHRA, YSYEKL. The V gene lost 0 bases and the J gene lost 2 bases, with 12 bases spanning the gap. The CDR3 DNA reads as TGCGCCAGCAGCCAAGATTCCGAGCGGGTCACAGATACGCAGTATTTT. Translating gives CASSQDSERVTDTQYF.